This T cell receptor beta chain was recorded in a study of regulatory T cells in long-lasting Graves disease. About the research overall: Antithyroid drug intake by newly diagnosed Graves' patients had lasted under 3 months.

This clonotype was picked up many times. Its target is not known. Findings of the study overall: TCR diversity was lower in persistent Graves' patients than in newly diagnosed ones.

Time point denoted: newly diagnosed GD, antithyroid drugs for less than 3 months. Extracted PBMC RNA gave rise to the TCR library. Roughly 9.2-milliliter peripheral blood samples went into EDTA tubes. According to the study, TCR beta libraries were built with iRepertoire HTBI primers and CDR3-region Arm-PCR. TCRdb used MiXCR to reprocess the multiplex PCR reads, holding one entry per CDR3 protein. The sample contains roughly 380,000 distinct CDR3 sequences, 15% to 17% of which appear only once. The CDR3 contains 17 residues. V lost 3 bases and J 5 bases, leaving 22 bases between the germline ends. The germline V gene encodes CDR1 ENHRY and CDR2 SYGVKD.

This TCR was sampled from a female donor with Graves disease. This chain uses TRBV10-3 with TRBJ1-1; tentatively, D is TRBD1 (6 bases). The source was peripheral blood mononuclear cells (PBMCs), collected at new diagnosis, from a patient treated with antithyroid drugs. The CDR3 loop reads CAISDEEGGALITEAFF. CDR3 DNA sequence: TGTGCCATCAGTGACGAGGAGGGGGGCGCGCTGATAACTGAAGCTTTCTTT.